This T cell receptor beta chain was captured in a study of blood T cell repertoires in COVID-19. About the research overall: From the United States, Italy and Spain came samples of acute and convalescent COVID-19.

In the authors' workflow: Reference gene primer amplification yielded estimated nucleated cell counts. Profiling relied on immunoSEQ multiplex PCR, and the TCRdb table lists in-frame clones only, not all of them. The V and J calls and the clone size are those of that table, but D and trimming were determined from the DNA. In the table there are a few hundred thousand clones, 75% to 90% of which are singletons. Germline V gives CDR1 SGDLS, CDR2 YYNGEE. Trimming cost V 0 bases and J 7 bases; bases outside gene matches: 7. This CDR3 region has 15 residues. Everyone who took part was about 18 to 90 years old, and they came from about two dozen US areas. Resolution of symptoms, clearance, or two negative PCRs was present in recovered Cohort 3 donors.

This clonotype originated in a woman in her fifties or sixties who had recovered from COVID-19. The sample taken for sequencing was PBMCs or T cells enriched from blood (not recorded which). V and J are TRBV9 and TRBJ2-7; 10 nucleotides agree with TRBD1. The CDR3 DNA is TGTGCCAGCAGCGTAGTGGGGACAGGGGCAATGGAGCAGTACTTC. It specifies CASSVVGTGAMEQYF.